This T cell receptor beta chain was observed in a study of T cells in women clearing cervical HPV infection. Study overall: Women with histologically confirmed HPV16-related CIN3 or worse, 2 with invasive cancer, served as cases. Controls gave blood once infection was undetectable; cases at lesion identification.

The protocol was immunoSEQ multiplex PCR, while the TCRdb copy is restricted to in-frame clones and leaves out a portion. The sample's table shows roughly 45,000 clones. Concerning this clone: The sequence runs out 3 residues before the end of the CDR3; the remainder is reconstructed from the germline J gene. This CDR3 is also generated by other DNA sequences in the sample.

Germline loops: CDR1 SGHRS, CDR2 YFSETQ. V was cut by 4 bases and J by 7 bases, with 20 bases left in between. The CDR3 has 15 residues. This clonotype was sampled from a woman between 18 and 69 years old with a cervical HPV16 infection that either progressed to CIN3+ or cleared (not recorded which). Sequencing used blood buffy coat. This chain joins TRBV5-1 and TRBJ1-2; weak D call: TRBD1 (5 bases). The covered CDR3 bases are TGCGCCAGCAGCCAACGGGTCAGGGAGAACGCTGGC. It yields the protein CASSQRVRENAG. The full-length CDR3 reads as CASSQRVRENAGYTF.